This TCR beta chain is from a study of CD8+ T cells in alopecia areata. V gave up 8 bases and J gave up 3 bases; unmatched junction bases: 18. The germline CDR1 and CDR2 sequences are LNHNV and YYDKDF (reference sequence). The length of the CDR3 is 18 residues. This clone has only a few counts. The sample's treatment: oral pan-JAK inhibitor, 5-10 mg twice daily. It was cDNA, reverse transcribed from extracted RNA, that served as the sequencing template. TCRdb keeps only in-frame clones here, not all; method: immunoSEQ multiplex PCR. The table lists approximately 140,000 clones, 75% to 85% of them singletons.

The clonotype originates from a human donor with alopecia areata. The sample here was CD8+ T cells sorted from blood, taken at week 4, from a patient treated with tofacitinib. The chain joins TRBV15 to TRBJ2-3, with 9 bases fitting TRBD1. CDR3 in DNA: TGTGCCACCGAGGCGGGGACAGGGACATCGTATCCGACAGATACGCAGTATTTT. Amino acids: CATEAGTGTSYPTDTQYF. Together with reference TRBV15 and TRBJ2-3, the CDR3 gives the full variable domain: DAMVIQNPRYQVTQFGKPVTLSCSQTLNHNVMYWYQQKSSQAPKLLFHYYDKDFNNEADTPDNFQSRRPNTSFCFLDIRSPGLGDTAMYLCATEAGTGTSYPTDTQYFGPGTRLTVL.